The 25 T cell receptor beta chains below all came from one sample that was sequenced in a study of beta chain features in type 1 diabetes. Reverse transcription of all isolated RNA meant that expressed TCRB transcripts were sequenced. The assay was immunoSEQ multiplex PCR, and TCRdb's table has in-frame clones only and misses some. This sample has approximately 400,000 clones, with about 15% found just once. Source material: naive CD4+ T cells from blood. The receptors shown here come from a woman younger than 35 in good health.

As regards this clone: The sample carries other DNA sequences with the same CDR3. This chain joins TRBV19 and TRBJ2-4; perhaps TRBD1 as D (6 bases). V was cut by 6 bases and J by 0 bases, with 12 bases left in between. Germline V gives CDR1 LNHDA, CDR2 SQIVND (reference sequence). This CDR3 region has 15 residues. CDR3 amino acids: CASSRDTLAKNIQYF. Here the CDR3 DNA reads TGTGCCAGTAGCCGGGACACTCTAGCCAAAAACATTCAGTACTTC.

This rearrangement joins TRBV4-3 to TRBJ1-2; TRBD1 matches at 8 bases. V dropped 4 bases and J dropped 8; count of bases not matched to a gene: 6. Germline-derived CDR1 and CDR2 are LGHNA and YSLEER. CDR3 length equals 13 residues. The CDR3 nucleotides are TGCGCCAGCAGCCTAGACAGGGGAGAGGGCTACACCTTC. Its protein is CASSLDRGEGYTF.

The V call is TRBV7-3, the J call TRBJ2-1; D may be TRBD1 (5 bases). Trimming took 8 bases from V and 4 from J, leaving 15 bases between them. Germline loops: CDR1 SGHTA, CDR2 FQGTGA. This CDR3 has 14 amino acids. This CDR3 is CASGQGEIYNEQFF. The CDR3 DNA reads as TGTGCCAGCGGGCAGGGCGAAATTTACAATGAGCAGTTCTTC.

The chain recombines TRBV27 with TRBJ2-3, with a possible D match to TRBD2 (5 bases). Germline V lookup: CDR1 MNHEY, CDR2 SMNVEV (reference sequence). CDR3 length: 15 amino acids. V was trimmed by 6 bases and J by 4 bases, leaving 17 bases between them. The CDR3 DNA follows: TGTGCCAGCAGCGGACTGGCACTTTCTGCAGATACGCAGTATTTT. This sequence encodes CASSGLALSADTQYF.

This clone was recorded a few times. The chain couples TRBV2 to TRBJ2-7; 10 nucleotides agree with TRBD2. The ends lost 0 bases at V and 7 bases at J; junction bases unmatched: 6. Germline V gene sequence: CDR1 SNHLY, CDR2 FYNNEI. This CDR3 contains 15 residues. The CDR3 here is CASSEALAGVGEQYF. CDR3 DNA: TGTGCCAGCAGTGAAGCGCTAGCGGGAGTGGGTGAGCAGTACTTC.

The J gene is TRBJ2-7, the V gene TRBV2; the match to TRBD2 covers 7 bases. In germline, CDR1 is SNHLY, CDR2 FYNNEI. J was trimmed by 0 bases and V by 6 bases; bases with no gene match: 8. The CDR3 is 15 amino acids. Here the CDR3 DNA reads TGTGCCAGCAGGGACTGGCGGGAGTCCTCCTACGAGCAGTACTTC. Protein sequence: CASRDWRESSYEQYF.

The chain couples TRBV28 to TRBJ2-7, with D unclear. V lost 6 bases and J 6 bases, leaving 9 bases between the germline ends. The CDR3 is made up of 11 amino acids. Germline V lookup: CDR1 MDHEN, CDR2 SYDVKM. CDR3 protein: CASSVPGEQYF. The CDR3 DNA follows: TGTGCCAGCAGCGTTCCCGGCGAGCAGTACTTC.

This clone was observed a few times. The rearrangement joins TRBV30 to TRBJ2-1; 7 bases fit TRBD2. There are 12 residues in the CDR3. In germline, CDR1 is GTSNPN, CDR2 SVGIG (reference sequence). V gave up 0 bases and J gave up 10 bases; unmatched junction bases: 3. The CDR3: CAWSVQAGEQFF. CDR3 sequence (DNA): TGTGCCTGGAGTGTACAAGCGGGAGAGCAGTTCTTC.

This clone came up a few times. The CDR3 region is CASTRGAMLGYTF. In nucleotides, the CDR3 is TGTGCCAGCACAAGGGGTGCGATGCTCGGCTACACCTTC. The chain recombines TRBV28 with TRBJ1-2, with a possible D match to TRBD1 (5 bases). Trimming cost V 7 bases and J 8 bases, with 17 bases left between them. The CDR3 contains 13 residues. Germline values: CDR1 MDHEN, CDR2 SYDVKM.

This clone occurred a few times. The chain carries TRBV29-1 and TRBJ2-1; 9 nucleotides align to TRBD1. The length of the CDR3 is 19 residues. Losses at the gene ends were 4 bases for V and 7 bases for J; bases not matched to a gene: 23. The V gene's germline CDR1 is SQVTM and CDR2 ANQGSEA. CDR3 protein: CSVVKSPGTGRKVGNEQFF. The CDR3 DNA follows: TGCAGCGTTGTAAAGAGTCCCGGGACAGGGAGAAAGGTTGGGAATGAGCAGTTCTTC.

The V call is TRBV7-2, the J call TRBJ2-4; 7 bases match TRBD1. CDR3 length equals 14 residues. Germline V gene lookup returns CDR1 SGHTA and CDR2 FQGNSA. V lost 2 bases and J lost 7; bases outside the gene matches: 5. This CDR3 reads CASSLSLTGNIQYF. The CDR3 nucleotides read TGTGCCAGCAGCTTAAGTTTGACAGGGAACATTCAGTACTTC.

The V gene is TRBV9, the J gene TRBJ1-1, with D possibly matching TRBD1 (6 bases). The V end lost 1 base, the J end lost 4 bases, and 8 bases lay between the germline ends. Looked up from germline, CDR1 is SGDLS and CDR2 is YYNGEE. The CDR3 sequence is 13 residues long. Written as DNA, the CDR3 is TGTGCCAGCAGCGTATTAGGGGGCACTGAAGCTTTCTTT. Residues: CASSVLGGTEAFF.

This sequence joins TRBV30 and TRBJ1-2, with D perhaps TRBD1 (6 bases). CDR1 and CDR2 from the germline V gene are GTSNPN and SVGIG (reference sequence). Trimming removed 1 base at V and 3 bases at J, with 9 bases between. This CDR3 has 13 residues. CDR3 DNA: TGTGCCTGGAGTGGGCAGGGGTACTATGGCTACACCTTC. Translation: CAWSGQGYYGYTF. Full variable domain (missing parts from reference TRBV30 and TRBJ1-2): SQTIHQWPATLVQPVGSPLSLECTVEGTSNPNLYWYRQAAGRGLQLLFYSVGIGQISSEVPQNLSASRPQDRQFILSSKKLLLSDSGFYLCAWSGQGYYGYTFGSGTRLTVV.

The chain joins TRBV9 to TRBJ2-7; the D gene is possibly TRBD2 (6 bases). Looked up from germline, CDR1 is SGDLS and CDR2 is YYNGEE. V was pared by 0 bases and J by 1 base, with 8 bases between. The CDR3 is 14 residues long. This CDR3 reads CASSVGGESYEQYF. CDR3 coding DNA: TGTGCCAGCAGCGTAGGGGGGGAATCCTACGAGCAGTACTTC.

This clone was seen just once. For the CDR3, the DNA is TGTGCCAGCAGGCAACTTCAGGGTAGAATGACAGATACGCAGTATTTT. Protein sequence: CASRQLQGRMTDTQYF. This rearrangement joins TRBV2 to TRBJ2-3; weak D call: TRBD1 (5 bases). Trimming cost V 6 bases and J 3 bases, with 19 bases left between them. CDR3 length: 16 amino acids. Germline-derived CDR1 and CDR2 are SNHLY and FYNNEI.

The chain employs TRBV9 and TRBJ2-1, with 12 bases identical to TRBD2. CDR1 is SGDLS, CDR2 YYNGEE, per germline. The CDR3 length is 15 residues. V gave up 4 bases and J gave up 7 bases; unmatched junction bases: 6. DNA for the CDR3: TGTGCCAGCAGCCCGACTAGCGGGAGTGGAAATGAGCAGTTCTTC. Amino acid sequence: CASSPTSGSGNEQFF.

The chain has TRBV28 and TRBJ1-5; 7 positions match TRBD1. The CDR3 has 21 amino acids. Germline V gene sequence: CDR1 MDHEN, CDR2 SYDVKM. V lost 4 bases to trimming and J lost 3 bases; unmatched junction nucleotides: 24. In nucleotides, the CDR3 is TGTGCCAGCAGTTCGTGGAAAAGACAGGGTGGGAGAGGGGCAACCAATCAGCCCCAGCATTTT. Encoded protein: CASSSWKRQGGRGATNQPQHF.

The chain recombines TRBV29-1 with TRBJ1-4, with TRBD1 identical over 11 bases. The J segment lost 7 bases and the V segment lost 4 bases, leaving 8 bases of the junction unmatched. This CDR3 spans 15 amino acids. Germline CDR1 is SQVTM and CDR2 is ANQGSEA. CDR3 nucleotide sequence: TGCAGCGTTGTCGCGGACAGGGGGCTTCGTGAAAAACTGTTTTTT. Translated, it gives CSVVADRGLREKLFF. Looking up the rest from reference TRBV29-1 and TRBJ1-4 gives the full variable domain: SAVISQKPSRDICQRGTSLTIQCQVDSQVTMMFWYRQQPGQSLTLIATANQGSEATYESGFVIDKFPISRPNLTFSTLTVSNMSPEDSSIYLCSVVADRGLREKLFFGSGTQLSVL.

This clone was observed a handful of times. The V call is TRBV7-2, the J call TRBJ2-3; D is unclear. The CDR3 consists of 13 residues. From germline, CDR1 is SGHTA and CDR2 FQGNSA. Trimming shortened V by 3 bases and J by 6 bases, and 10 bases separated the two germline ends. CDR3 sequence: CASSFIDTDTQYF. The CDR3 DNA reads TGTGCCAGCAGCTTTATTGACACGGATACGCAGTATTTT.

This clone occurred a few times. The chain joins TRBV6-5 to TRBJ2-1, with a weak D call TRBD2 (7 bases). The CDR3 consists of 16 residues. CDR1 is MNHEY and CDR2 is SVGAGI in the germline V gene. V was shortened by 2 bases and J by 10 bases, with 21 bases between the two germline ends. The CDR3 sequence: CASSYKGGAGTGEQFF. DNA for the CDR3: TGTGCCAGCAGTTACAAAGGGGGGGCCGGGACTGGAGAGCAGTTCTTC.

This clone has just a few counts. The chain joins TRBV7-3 to TRBJ1-1; D may be TRBD1 (5 bases). Germline V lookup: CDR1 SGHTA, CDR2 FQGTGA. The CDR3 extends over 13 amino acids. V lost 4 bases and J lost 1, with 7 bases in between. CDR3 amino acids: CASSSTENTEAFF. The CDR3 DNA follows: TGTGCCAGCAGCTCGACAGAGAACACTGAAGCTTTCTTT.

Note on this clone: The same CDR3 is also encoded by other DNA sequences in this sample. CDR3 in amino acids: CASSLGQGNTEAFF. In DNA, the CDR3 is TGTGCCAGCAGCTTGGGCCAGGGGAACACTGAAGCTTTCTTT. The chain combines TRBV7-9 with TRBJ1-1, with D possibly being TRBD1 (5 bases). V was cut by 3 bases and J by 1 base, with 9 bases left in between. Germline CDR1 reads SEHNR; CDR2 reads FQNEAQ (reference sequence). The CDR3 totals 14 residues.

This clone was recorded a few times. The V gene is TRBV5-1, the J gene TRBJ2-5, with D uncertain. The CDR3 contains 13 residues. The germline V gene encodes CDR1 SGHRS and CDR2 YFSETQ. V was cut by 1 base and J by 3 bases, with 7 bases left in between. Written as DNA, the CDR3 is TGCGCCAGCAGCTTGCTCTCAGAAGAGACCCAGTACTTC. Translating gives CASSLLSEETQYF.

The chain carries TRBV7-2 and TRBJ1-1; TRBD1 is a possible D gene (5 bases). This CDR3 has 16 residues. CDR1 is SGHTA and CDR2 is FQGNSA in the germline V gene. The V end was cut by 5 bases, the J end by 1 base, with 17 bases between. CDR3 nucleotide sequence: TGTGCCAGCAGCGGGCGGGGGGGGAGACCGAACACTGAAGCTTTCTTT. Translating it yields CASSGRGGRPNTEAFF. The full variable domain, with the rest looked up from reference TRBV7-2 and TRBJ1-1, is GAGVSQSPSNKVTEKGKDVELRCDPISGHTALYWYRQSLGQGLEFLIYFQGNSAPDKSGLPSDRFSAERTGGSVSTLTIQRTQQEDSAVYLCASSGRGGRPNTEAFFGQGTRLTVV.

Comments on this clone: Germline is not matched at one junction end, which may reflect a read error. The rearrangement joins TRBV30 to TRBJ2-1; D remains ambiguous. The CDR3 is 14 amino acids. The germline V gene has CDR1 GTSNPN and CDR2 SVGIG (reference sequence). CDR3 in amino acids: CAWSGATSHSRPVF. CDR3 DNA: TGTGCCTGGAGTGGGGCCACGAGTCACTCGAGACCGGTCTTC.